This entry describes one T cell receptor beta chain. Its antigen is still unknown. Libraries were prepared by immunoSEQ multiplex PCR; TCRdb keeps only in-frame clonotypes and omits some of them. The repertoire holds about 640,000 clones, approximately 75% seen once, with 1.8% in the top ten. This entry belongs to a study of shared clonotypes between healthy human individuals. At the level of the study: Three plates each covered CD4 naive and memory; CD8 naive two, CD8 memory one. Findings and limits, study-wide: The study found about 5% of naive CD4 clonotypes shared across a few donors.

This CDR3 has 16 amino acids. The V and J ends lost 2 bases and 0 bases respectively, with 8 bases between them. Germline CDR1 is SEHNR and CDR2 is FQNEAQ (reference sequence). Each sample came from a Caucasian adult donor living in Nashville, Tennessee. The sequence was obtained from a woman aged 25 to 39 in good health. Sample: memory CD4+ T cells sorted from blood. Described subset: CD45RA-negative fraction. This chain connects TRBV7-9 to TRBJ2-6; no clear D. The DNA for the CDR3 is TGTGCCAGCAGCTTACAGGTTAGCTCTGGGGCCAACGTCCTGACTTTC. Residues: CASSLQVSSGANVLTF.